This entry is about one T cell receptor beta chain. The authors' processing: Amplifying reference gene primers gave estimates of nucleated cell counts. Profiling relied on immunoSEQ multiplex PCR, and the TCRdb table lists in-frame clones only, not all of them. V and J calls and clone size are given by that table; D and trimming were obtained from the DNA. The sample has about 54,000 clones; roughly 83% are singletons. The data were taken from a study of blood T cell repertoires in COVID-19. Study at large: Material from acute and convalescent COVID-19 was sourced from the United States, Italy and Spain. PBMCs, B-cell-depleted T cells, or T cells provided the cDNA or gDNA that made up the material.

The TCR originated in a human donor in a cohort sampled during active COVID-19. The sample taken for sequencing was peripheral blood.

CDR3 DNA sequence: TGCAGCGTTCCTAGAGGGACAGTGGCCCAGTACTTC. It yields the protein CSVPRGTVAQYF. V usage is TRBV29-1 and J usage is TRBJ2-5; 7 nucleotides align to TRBD1. The germline gives CDR1 SQVTM, CDR2 ANQGSEA. CDR3 length: 12 residues. Losses at the gene ends were 5 bases for V and 9 bases for J; bases not matched to a gene: 9.